This T cell receptor (beta chain) appears in the sequencing data of a study of neurological immune-mediated disorders. This CDR3 is 13 amino acids long. V was clipped by 3 bases and J by 3 bases, with 8 bases between them. This clonotype was counted only a few times. Time point reported: technical triplicate 1. TCRdb reanalysed the 5' RACE reads using MiXCR and keeps one entry per CDR3 protein. Seen here are 25,000 or so distinct CDR3 sequences, under 15% observed once, and the top ten hold 5.5%. This receptor was taken from a female donor with HTLV-1-associated myelopathy (HAM/TSP). This rearrangement joins TRBV12-3 or TRBV12-4 to TRBJ2-5, with D perhaps matching TRBD2 (5 bases). Sequenced sample: CD4+ T cells from blood. CDR3 sequence (DNA): TGTGCCAGCAGTTTCGGGCGGGAAGAGACCCAGTACTTC. The encoded protein is CASSFGREETQYF.